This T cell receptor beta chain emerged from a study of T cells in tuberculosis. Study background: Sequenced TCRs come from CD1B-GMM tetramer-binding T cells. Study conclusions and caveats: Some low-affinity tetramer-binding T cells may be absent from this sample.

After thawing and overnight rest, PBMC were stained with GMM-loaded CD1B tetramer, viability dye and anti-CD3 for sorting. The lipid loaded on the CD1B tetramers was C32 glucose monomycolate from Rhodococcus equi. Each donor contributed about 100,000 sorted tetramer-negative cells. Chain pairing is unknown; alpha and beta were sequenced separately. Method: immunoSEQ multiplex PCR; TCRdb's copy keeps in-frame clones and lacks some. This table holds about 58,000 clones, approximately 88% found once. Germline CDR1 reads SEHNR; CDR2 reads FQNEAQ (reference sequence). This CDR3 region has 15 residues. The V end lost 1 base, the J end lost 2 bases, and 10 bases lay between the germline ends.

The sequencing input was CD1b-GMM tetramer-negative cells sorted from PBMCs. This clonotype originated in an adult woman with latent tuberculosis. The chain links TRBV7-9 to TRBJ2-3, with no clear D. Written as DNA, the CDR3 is TGTGCCAGCAGCTTAGAACTGGGCGCCACAGATACGCAGTATTTT. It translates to CASSLELGATDTQYF.